These 29 T cell receptor beta chains were all obtained from the same sample, sequenced in a study of T-cell memory formation after mild COVID-19. TCRdb re-called the 5' RACE reads with MiXCR, one entry per CDR3 protein. The profile shows 210,000 or so distinct CDR3 sequences, 27% of them singletons. The sequencing input was PBMCs or a T cell subset sorted from them (not recorded which). Source of these receptors: an adult woman who had mild COVID-19 (a few samples of this study predate the infection). Cell type and time point are not known.

The gene calls are TRBV5-1 and TRBJ2-1; 14 bases match TRBD2. There are 16 residues in the CDR3. The V gene's germline CDR1 is SGHRS and CDR2 YFSETQ. The ends lost 3 bases at V and 12 bases at J; junction bases unmatched: 11. The CDR3 sequence: CASSWVGTSGGKGQFF. DNA for the CDR3: TGCGCCAGCAGCTGGGTCGGGACTAGCGGGGGCAAGGGGCAGTTCTTC.

This clonotype was detected a few times. The V and J genes are TRBV3-1 and TRBJ2-3; D perhaps matches TRBD1 (5 bases). Trimming removed 0 bases at V and 7 bases at J, with 20 bases between. The CDR3 is made up of 17 amino acids. CDR1 and CDR2 from the germline V gene are LGHDT and YNNKEL (reference sequence). The CDR3 DNA reads TGTGCCAGCAGCCAAGAAATGGGGCGAGGAGTAGGGAATACGCAGTATTTT. Its protein is CASSQEMGRGVGNTQYF.

V is TRBV5-1 and J is TRBJ1-6, with D unclear. Looked up from germline, CDR1 is SGHRS and CDR2 is YFSETQ. The CDR3 has 16 amino acids. Trimming shortened V by 0 bases and J by 9 bases, and 16 bases separated the two germline ends. CDR3 in amino acids: CASSLGAGSVGSPLHF. The CDR3 DNA reads as TGCGCCAGCAGCTTGGGGGCAGGATCTGTTGGTTCACCCCTCCACTTT.

As for this clonotype: A read error is likely, as this CDR3 ends without the conserved phenylalanine or tryptophan. No DNA is shown, since the ends of the CDR3 on it are uncertain; the CDR3 is the one TCRdb lists. This chain uses TRBV27 with TRBJ2-7; the table assigns TRBD2, which was not confirmed against the DNA. The CDR3 is 11 residues long, ends included. The germline CDR1 and CDR2 sequences are MNHEY and SMNVEV (reference sequence). The chain's CDR3 is CASSLSNSGGP.

The V gene is TRBV30, the J gene TRBJ1-1, with a weak D call TRBD1 (5 bases). V was clipped by 8 bases and J by 1 base, with 11 bases between them. Germline lookup yields CDR1 GTSNPN and CDR2 SVGIG (reference sequence). The length of the CDR3 is 12 residues. CDR3 bases: TGTGCCCTAGGGGAGTCGAACACTGAAGCTTTCTTT. The encoded protein is CALGESNTEAFF.

This chain links TRBV12-3 or TRBV12-4 with TRBJ2-1; TRBD2 is a possible D gene (6 bases). CDR3 length equals 15 residues. V lost 6 bases and J lost 8, with 20 bases in between. DNA of the CDR3: TGTGCCAGCAGCCTTGGGTGGGAGGAGGTGGATGAGCAGTTCTTC. Its protein is CASSLGWEEVDEQFF.

CDR3 region: CSARYPGQRTYEQYF. In nucleotides, the CDR3 is TGCAGTGCTAGGTACCCGGGACAGAGAACCTACGAGCAGTACTTC. The chain couples TRBV20-1 to TRBJ2-7, with 7 bases that match TRBD1. This CDR3 is built from 15 residues. V dropped 3 bases and J dropped 2; count of bases not matched to a gene: 10. Germline-derived CDR1 and CDR2 are DFQATT and SNEGSKA (reference sequence).

This clonotype was counted only a few times. The chain employs TRBV2 and TRBJ1-1; tentative D call: TRBD1 (5 bases). The CDR3 is made up of 16 amino acids. The V end lost 0 bases, the J end lost 7 bases, and 18 bases lay between the germline ends. Germline CDR1 SNHLY, CDR2 FYNNEI. In DNA form, the CDR3 reads TGTGCCAGCAGTGAAGCTTGGCCAGGGCCTACTTATGAAGCTTTCTTT. It encodes CASSEAWPGPTYEAFF. The complete variable domain, with remaining parts taken from reference TRBV2 and TRBJ1-1, reads EPEVTQTPSHQVTQMGQEVILRCVPISNHLYFYWYRQILGQKVEFLVSFYNNEISEKSEIFDDQFSVERPDGSNFTLKIRSTKLEDSAMYFCASSEAWPGPTYEAFFGQGTRLTVV.

This clonotype was seen a few times. V is TRBV29-1 and J is TRBJ1-5, with TRBD1 as a possible D gene (6 bases). The CDR3 extends over 14 amino acids. Germline values: CDR1 SQVTM, CDR2 ANQGSEA. V lost 5 bases, J lost 7 bases, and 18 bases lay in between. This CDR3 reads CSVSTEFGGQPQHF. CDR3 DNA: TGCAGCGTTTCTACCGAGTTCGGGGGCCAGCCCCAGCATTTT.

V usage is TRBV7-9 and J usage is TRBJ2-1, with 9 bases fitting TRBD1. The CDR3 sequence is 16 residues long. Per germline, CDR1 SEHNR and CDR2 FQNEAQ (reference sequence). V lost 5 bases, J lost 1 base, and 6 bases stayed unmatched. The CDR3 loop reads CASSDRTGASYNEQFF. The CDR3 bases are TGTGCCAGCAGCGACAGGACAGGGGCGTCCTACAATGAGCAGTTCTTC.

This clonotype was detected a few times. The chain joins TRBV6-2 or TRBV6-3 to TRBJ2-1; D ambiguous. Per germline, CDR1 MNHEY and CDR2 SVGEGT. The CDR3 has 12 residues. V lost 4 bases and J 7 bases, leaving 8 bases between the germline ends. The CDR3 DNA reads as TGTGCCAGCAGTTCTCTACGGAATGAGCAGTTCTTC. Residues: CASSSLRNEQFF.

This clonotype occurred a few times. The chain combines TRBV5-6 with TRBJ1-1; TRBD1 matches at 9 bases. Germline CDR1 is SGHDT and CDR2 is YYEEEE. The CDR3 is 14 residues long. V gave up 4 bases and J gave up 8 bases; unmatched junction bases: 9. The CDR3 bases are TGTGCCAGCAGCCGGGGACAGGGTCGGTCGGAAGCTTTCTTT. Amino acid sequence: CASSRGQGRSEAFF. Filled out from reference TRBV5-6 and TRBJ1-1, the complete variable domain reads DAGVTQSPTHLIKTRGQQVTLRCSPKSGHDTVSWYQQALGQGPQFIFQYYEEEERQRGNFPDRFSGHQFPNYSSELNVNALLLGDSALYLCASSRGQGRSEAFFGQGTRLTVV.

The chain employs TRBV2 and TRBJ2-3; 8 positions agree with TRBD2. V lost 4 bases, J lost 4 bases, and 4 bases stayed unmatched. In germline, CDR1 is SNHLY, CDR2 FYNNEI. This CDR3 is 14 amino acids long. The DNA for the CDR3 is TGTGCCAGCAGTGTCGGTAGCGGGGCAGATACGCAGTATTTT. The encoded protein is CASSVGSGADTQYF.

The chain recombines TRBV7-6 with TRBJ2-3; D call uncertain. CDR3 length: 13 amino acids. Trimming cost V 5 bases and J 2 bases, with 8 bases left between them. CDR1 and CDR2 from the germline V gene are SGHVS and FNYEAQ. CDR3 nucleotides: TGTGCCAGCAGCCCCGTGACCACAGATACGCAGTATTTT. The encoded protein is CASSPVTTDTQYF.

This chain connects TRBV5-1 to TRBJ1-3, with unresolved D. Looked up from germline, CDR1 is SGHRS and CDR2 is YFSETQ. The CDR3 is made up of 14 amino acids. Trimming removed 0 bases at V and 0 bases at J, with 4 bases between. CDR3 DNA: TGCGCCAGCAGCTTGGCAGACTCTGGAAACACCATATATTTT. Amino acids: CASSLADSGNTIYF.

The chain carries TRBV3-1 and TRBJ2-2; D is possibly TRBD2 (5 bases). Deletions cut 4 bases from V and 3 bases from J, with 21 bases between. The CDR3 is 18 amino acids. CDR1 is LGHDT, CDR2 YNNKEL, per germline (reference sequence). In DNA form, the CDR3 reads TGTGCCAGCAGCCCCACGTCGGGGAGTGACGGTTACACCGGGGAGCTGTTTTTT. Encoded protein: CASSPTSGSDGYTGELFF.

A few counts support this clonotype. The chain carries TRBV20-1 and TRBJ1-2; the match to TRBD1 covers 9 bases. CDR1 DFQATT and CDR2 SNEGSKA come from the germline V gene (reference sequence). This CDR3 spans 15 amino acids. V shed 5 bases, J shed 6 bases, and the junction held 13 bases outside the gene matches. This chain's CDR3 is CSAAQRGQGSDGYTF. CDR3 nucleotide sequence: TGCAGTGCTGCCCAAAGGGGACAGGGCTCCGATGGCTACACCTTC.

This clonotype was counted between two and nine times. DNA for the CDR3: TGTGCCAGCAGCTTAGGTCGGACAGACTATGGCTACACCTTC. Translated, it gives CASSLGRTDYGYTF. The V gene is TRBV5-6, the J gene TRBJ1-2, with a tentative D call TRBD1 (6 bases). The CDR3 is made up of 14 amino acids. The germline CDR1 and CDR2 sequences are SGHDT and YYEEEE. Trimming took off 2 bases at V and 3 bases at J, with 11 bases between the two ends. Supplemented by reference TRBV5-6 and TRBJ1-2, the full variable domain reads DAGVTQSPTHLIKTRGQQVTLRCSPKSGHDTVSWYQQALGQGPQFIFQYYEEEERQRGNFPDRFSGHQFPNYSSELNVNALLLGDSALYLCASSLGRTDYGYTFGSGTRLTVV.

The genes are TRBV5-1 and TRBJ1-2; D is ambiguous. Trimming stripped 6 bases from V and 1 base from J, with 10 bases between. CDR3 length: 13 amino acids. Per germline, CDR1 SGHRS and CDR2 YFSETQ. CDR3 region: CASMGRSNYGYTF. DNA for the CDR3: TGCGCCAGCATGGGGAGGAGTAACTATGGCTACACCTTC.

This clonotype was observed a handful of times. The chain joins TRBV5-1 to TRBJ2-1; tentatively, D is TRBD1 (6 bases). V lost 4 bases, J lost 4 bases, and 18 bases lay in between. The CDR3 covers 16 residues. Per the germline V gene, CDR1 is SGHRS and CDR2 is YFSETQ. For the CDR3, the DNA is TGCGCCAGCAGCCTAGCCCCCGGGACACAGTACAATGAGCAGTTCTTC. It yields the protein CASSLAPGTQYNEQFF.

The chain is built from TRBV7-3 and TRBJ2-1; D might be TRBD2 (5 bases). Germline assignment: CDR1 SGHTA and CDR2 FQGTGA. V lost 5 bases and J 4 bases, leaving 18 bases between the germline ends. The CDR3 is 16 amino acids. DNA of the CDR3: TGTGCCAGCAGCCCCTCCGGGGTTAGTCCATACAATGAGCAGTTCTTC. It is translated as CASSPSGVSPYNEQFF.

CDR3 amino acids: CASCGTAAQETQYF. The DNA for the CDR3 is TGTGCCAGCTGCGGGACGGCAGCCCAAGAGACCCAGTACTTC. The rearrangement joins TRBV6-5 to TRBJ2-5, with a tentative D call TRBD2 (6 bases). The CDR3 is made up of 14 amino acids. From germline, CDR1 is MNHEY and CDR2 SVGAGI. V lost 8 bases and J 1 base, leaving 14 bases between the germline ends.

This clonotype was seen just once. The V gene is TRBV5-1, the J gene TRBJ1-1; D gene ambiguous. Between the trimmed V and J ends, which lost 4 bases and 1 base, there was a span of 14 bases. The germline V gene has CDR1 SGHRS and CDR2 YFSETQ. CDR3 length equals 15 residues. DNA of the CDR3: TGCGCCAGCAGCCTGGCCCCCGCAGCGAACACTGAAGCTTTCTTT. Protein: CASSLAPAANTEAFF. Full variable domain (remainder filled in from reference TRBV5-1 and TRBJ1-1): KAGVTQTPRYLIKTRGQQVTLSCSPISGHRSVSWYQQTPGQGLQFLFEYFSETQRNKGNFPGRFSGRQFSNSRSEMNVSTLELGDSALYLCASSLAPAANTEAFFGQGTRLTVV.

In this sample, this clonotype turned up a few times. The chain joins TRBV7-9 to TRBJ2-7; 7 bases match TRBD1. This CDR3 has 14 amino acids. The ends lost 5 bases at V and 0 bases at J; junction bases unmatched: 4. Germline V gene lookup returns CDR1 SEHNR and CDR2 FQNEAQ (reference sequence). CDR3 DNA sequence: TGTGCCAGCAGCGACCGACAGGGCTCCTACGAGCAGTACTTC. This encodes CASSDRQGSYEQYF. The full variable domain, with the rest looked up from reference TRBV7-9 and TRBJ2-7, is DTGVSQNPRHKITKRGQNVTFRCDPISEHNRLYWYRQTLGQGPEFLTYFQNEAQLEKSRLLSDRFSAERPKGSFSTLEIQRTEQGDSAMYLCASSDRQGSYEQYFGPGTRLTVT.

This clonotype was counted only a few times. J is TRBJ1-4 and V is TRBV12-3 or TRBV12-4; tentative D call: TRBD1 (5 bases). V gave up 3 bases and J gave up 6 bases, with 20 bases separating them. The CDR3 contains 17 residues. The CDR3 reads CASSFLYGALGDEKLFF. CDR3 DNA: TGTGCCAGCAGTTTTTTGTATGGGGCCTTGGGGGATGAAAAACTGTTTTTT.

The sample holds many counts of this clonotype. The genes are TRBV6-5 and TRBJ2-6; D is unclear. The CDR3 covers 14 residues. Germline assignment: CDR1 MNHEY and CDR2 SVGAGI. With 8 bases removed from V and 0 bases from J, the gap between germline ends came to 8 bases. CDR3 sequence: CASGQSSGANVLTF. Here the CDR3 DNA reads TGTGCCAGCGGTCAAAGCTCTGGGGCCAACGTCCTGACTTTC.

The chain combines TRBV19 with TRBJ1-2; 9 bases align to TRBD1. The CDR3 length is 15 residues. After removal of 3 bases from V and 4 bases from J, the junction contained 6 bases not matched to a gene. Germline V CDR1 and CDR2: LNHDA, SQIVND (reference sequence). The CDR3 nucleotides read TGTGCCAGTAGTATTTTGGGACAGGGAGCCTATGGCTACACCTTC. Residues: CASSILGQGAYGYTF.

This rearrangement joins TRBV7-2 to TRBJ2-1; 9 bases line up with TRBD1. Germline CDR1 and CDR2: SGHTA and FQGNSA. The CDR3 has 19 amino acids. After removal of 7 bases from V and 7 bases from J, the junction contained 23 bases not matched to a gene. In DNA, the CDR3 is TGTGCCAGCAACCCCAGGGTTTTTACCGGGACAGGGCGTTGGAATGAGCAGTTCTTC. This translates into CASNPRVFTGTGRWNEQFF.

This clonotype was seen a handful of times. The chain combines TRBV19 with TRBJ2-2; 11 nucleotides match TRBD2. The CDR3 covers 16 residues. Germline CDR1 LNHDA, CDR2 SQIVND (reference sequence). Trimming removed 8 bases from V and 3 bases from J; junction bases left unmatched: 8. The CDR3 protein is CASERTSGWYTGELFF. The CDR3 region has the DNA TGTGCCAGTGAGCGGACTAGCGGGTGGTACACCGGGGAGCTGTTTTTT.